Each of the 31 T cell receptor beta chains below was sequenced from the same sample in a study of T cells in Graves' hyperthyroidism and ophthalmopathy. Amplified regions were TCR beta CDR3 sequences from RNA transcripts. When the TCR CDR3 underwent first-round RT-PCR, the HTBI primer set was used. TCRdb re-derived calls from the multiplex PCR reads in MiXCR, one entry per CDR3 protein. Found here are around 520,000 distinct CDR3 sequences, roughly 24% of them singletons; the top ten hold roughly 10%. What was sequenced was blood. These receptor sequences come from a woman in her thirties with Graves' ophthalmopathy.

The CDR3 coding sequence is TGTGCCAGCAGTTACGCCCAACAGATGGGGAGGGATCGCACTGAAGCTTTCTTT. This gives the protein CASSYAQQMGRDRTEAFF. The chain joins TRBV6-2 or TRBV6-3 to TRBJ1-1; D remains unclear. V dropped 2 bases and J dropped 4 bases, with 23 bases sitting between them. The germline V gene encodes CDR1 MNHEY and CDR2 SVGEGT. The CDR3 runs 18 residues.

About this clonotype: This likely comes from a read error, as the CDR3 has no conserved phenylalanine or tryptophan at its end. The gene calls are TRBV7-2 and TRBJ1-1; tentatively, D is TRBD1 (5 bases). The V gene lost 3 bases and the J gene lost 7 bases, with 9 bases spanning the gap. The CDR3 contains 12 residues. Germline CDR1 reads SGHTA; CDR2 reads FQGNSA. The CDR3 bases are TGTGCCAGCAGCTTCGCTGGGGGTGAAGCTTTCTTG. Protein: CASSFAGGEAFL.

Worth noting for this clonotype: This may be a read error, as it is one base from a much larger clone. In DNA form, the CDR3 reads TGTGCCAGCAGCTTAATCCGCGCTAGCTCTGTAAACACCATATATTTT. Translated: CASSLIRASSVNTIYF. This chain uses TRBV7-8 with TRBJ1-3; unclear D gene. The CDR3 contains 16 residues. CDR1 is SGHVS, CDR2 FQNEAQ, per germline.

CDR3 nucleotide sequence: TGCAGTGCTGGGCTTCAGGTTATGAACACTGAAGCTTTCTTT. Its protein product is CSAGLQVMNTEAFF. The gene calls are TRBV20-1 and TRBJ1-1; no reliable D call. This CDR3 is built from 14 residues. Trimming pared 5 bases from V and 0 bases from J, leaving 13 bases between. CDR1 is DFQATT and CDR2 is SNEGSKA in the germline V gene (reference sequence).

The genes are TRBV6-5 and TRBJ2-7; TRBD1 aligns across 11 bases. The CDR3 consists of 15 residues. The J segment lost 5 bases and the V segment lost 2 bases, leaving 5 bases of the junction unmatched. CDR1 MNHEY and CDR2 SVGAGI come from the germline V gene. The CDR3 loop is CASSYVGQGADEQYF. The CDR3 nucleotides read TGTGCCAGCAGTTACGTCGGACAGGGGGCCGACGAGCAGTACTTC.

This clonotype was counted many times. The chain recombines TRBV6-5 with TRBJ2-3; 9 bases align to TRBD2. Germline lookup yields CDR1 MNHEY and CDR2 SVGAGI. The junction had 3 bases not matched to a gene; V was cut back by 2 bases and J by 6 bases. CDR3 length equals 14 residues. CDR3 amino acids: CASSYGSGGDTQYF. The CDR3 coding sequence is TGTGCCAGCAGTTACGGTAGCGGGGGTGATACGCAGTATTTT.

The sample holds many counts of this clonotype. The gene calls are TRBV20-1 and TRBJ2-5; no firm D call. V was shortened by 5 bases and J by 4 bases, with 11 bases between the two germline ends. Germline loops: CDR1 DFQATT, CDR2 SNEGSKA (reference sequence). The CDR3 totals 12 residues. The CDR3 sequence: CSALQLIETQYF. CDR3 bases: TGCAGTGCTCTACAGTTGATAGAGACCCAGTACTTC.

At least ten counts were recorded for this clonotype. The gene calls are TRBV7-3 and TRBJ2-6, with 7 bases identical to TRBD1. With V trimmed by 5 bases and J by 3 bases, 7 bases remained unmatched. There are 16 residues in the CDR3. From germline, CDR1 is SGHTA and CDR2 FQGTGA. CDR3 region: CASSKEGTVGANVLTF. The CDR3 DNA reads as TGTGCCAGCAGCAAGGAAGGGACAGTTGGGGCCAACGTCCTGACTTTC.

This clonotype was counted at least ten times. The chain carries TRBV12-3 or TRBV12-4 and TRBJ1-1, with 9 nucleotides matching TRBD1. This CDR3 is 14 amino acids long. The V segment lost 6 bases and the J segment 1 base; nucleotides outside the gene matches: 3. For the CDR3, the DNA is TGTGCCAGCAGGGGGGACAGGGAGAACACTGAAGCTTTCTTT. Translation gives CASRGDRENTEAFF.

This clonotype showed up many times. The chain combines TRBV29-1 with TRBJ1-2, with 7 bases fitting TRBD1. J lost 3 bases, V lost 7 bases, and 8 bases had no gene match. The CDR3 runs to 13 residues. Germline CDR1 SQVTM, CDR2 ANQGSEA. CDR3 DNA: TGCAGCGCAGCGACAGGGACCGACTATGGCTACACCTTC. This codes for CSAATGTDYGYTF.

This clonotype was recorded many times. J is TRBJ2-6 and V is TRBV12-3 or TRBV12-4; TRBD1 aligns across 9 bases. The V segment lost 5 bases and the J segment 0 bases; nucleotides outside the gene matches: 8. This CDR3 is 18 amino acids long. CDR3 DNA sequence: TGTGCCAGCAGTCCAGGACAGGGGCCCATCTCTGGGGCCAACGTCCTGACTTTC. Translated: CASSPGQGPISGANVLTF.

As for this clonotype: Given a much more abundant clone one base away, this may be a read error. The chain carries TRBV18 and TRBJ2-5; possible D gene TRBD2, 5 bases. Looked up from germline, CDR1 is KGHSH and CDR2 is LQKENI. The CDR3 extends over 13 amino acids. DNA of the CDR3: TGTGCCAGCTCCGGGAACTCTCAAGAGACCAAGTACTTC. It is translated as CASSGNSQETKYF.

Ten or more counts support this clonotype. The CDR3 protein is CASSIPGIYSNQPQHF. CDR3 sequence (DNA): TGTGCCAGTAGTATTCCGGGGATTTATAGCAATCAGCCCCAGCATTTT. The chain links TRBV19 to TRBJ1-5; D not certain. V was cut by 3 bases and J by 0 bases, with 12 bases left in between. CDR1 is LNHDA and CDR2 is SQIVND in the germline V gene (reference sequence). This CDR3 spans 16 amino acids.

In this sample, this clonotype turned up a few times. The chain links TRBV3-1 to TRBJ2-6; D is unclear. The V gene lost 0 bases and the J gene lost 4 bases, with 4 bases spanning the gap. The CDR3 contains 14 residues. Germline assignment: CDR1 LGHDT and CDR2 YNNKEL (reference sequence). The DNA of the CDR3 is TGTGCCAGCAGCCAAGACACGGGGGCCAACGTCCTGACTTTC. As protein: CASSQDTGANVLTF.

This clonotype was seen repeatedly, ten times or more. The gene calls are TRBV4-1 and TRBJ1-1; D is unclear. The CDR3 has 15 amino acids. Germline values: CDR1 MGHRA, CDR2 YSYEKL. V lost 4 bases and J 1 base, leaving 13 bases between the germline ends. In nucleotides, the CDR3 is TGCGCCAGCAGCCGCAGCGGGCTGGGGAACACTGAAGCTTTCTTT. Translated: CASSRSGLGNTEAFF.

The chain recombines TRBV5-1 with TRBJ2-2, with TRBD2 as a possible D gene (5 bases). V lost 4 bases to trimming and J lost 0 bases, with 10 bases between them. The CDR3 runs to 15 residues. From germline, CDR1 is SGHRS and CDR2 YFSETQ. The CDR3 here is CASSPTTTNTGELFF. For the CDR3, the DNA is TGCGCCAGCAGCCCTACGACTACGAACACCGGGGAGCTGTTTTTT.

This clonotype was recorded at least ten times. The chain has TRBV5-1 and TRBJ1-2, with D uncertain. Per the germline V gene, CDR1 is SGHRS and CDR2 is YFSETQ. The CDR3 totals 14 residues. Trimming shortened V by 1 base and J by 8 bases, and 15 bases separated the two germline ends. The CDR3 nucleotides read TGCGCCAGCAGCTTGACCGGCAGCCTGCAGGGCTACACCTTC. Amino acid sequence: CASSLTGSLQGYTF.

In its sample, this clonotype was seen many times. The J gene is TRBJ1-2, the V gene TRBV5-5, with 9 nucleotides matching TRBD1. The V gene end was trimmed by 4 bases and the J gene end by 5 bases; junction bases not matched to a gene: 6. This CDR3 comprises 14 residues. The germline gives CDR1 SGHKS, CDR2 YYEKEE (reference sequence). The CDR3 coding sequence is TGTGCCAGCAGCCTACAGGGGGCTAGTTATGGCTACACCTTC. Translation gives CASSLQGASYGYTF.

This clonotype was found many times. CDR3 DNA sequence: TGTGCCAGCAGTCAAGTTCGCCAGGCGAACACTGAAGCTTTCTTT. Translated, it gives CASSQVRQANTEAFF. The chain recombines TRBV6-2 or TRBV6-3 with TRBJ1-1; D is ambiguous. The CDR3 runs 15 residues. Per the germline V gene, CDR1 is MNHEY and CDR2 is SVGEGT. V was shortened by 5 bases and J by 1 base, with 14 bases between the two germline ends.

This clonotype has a count of ten or more. This sequence joins TRBV20-1 and TRBJ1-2; TRBD1 agrees at 10 bases. The trim removed 5 bases at V and 3 bases at J, leaving 9 bases unmatched. CDR3 length: 15 amino acids. Germline V gene sequence: CDR1 DFQATT, CDR2 SNEGSKA (reference sequence). CDR3 region: CSAPGTGALYYGYTF. DNA of the CDR3: TGCAGTGCTCCTGGGACAGGGGCCCTCTACTATGGCTACACCTTC.

This clonotype was counted at least ten times. The chain uses TRBV28 and TRBJ1-6, with D unresolved. V shed 1 base and J shed 0 bases, with 7 bases lying between them. The CDR3 runs 16 residues. Germline V CDR1 and CDR2: MDHEN, SYDVKM. The DNA of the CDR3 is TGTGCCAGCAGTTTATACTTAAGCTCCTATAATTCACCCCTCCACTTT. It encodes CASSLYLSSYNSPLHF.

Ten or more counts support this clonotype. This chain connects TRBV7-3 to TRBJ2-7; D remains unclear. V lost 5 bases and J lost 0, with 11 bases in between. Germline V gene data show CDR1 as SGHTA and CDR2 as FQGTGA. CDR3 length equals 14 residues. CDR3 loop: CASSPVWRSYEQYF. The DNA for the CDR3 is TGTGCCAGCAGCCCAGTTTGGCGCTCCTACGAGCAGTACTTC.

This clonotype has a count of ten or more. The chain joins TRBV6-2 or TRBV6-3 to TRBJ1-5; TRBD1 aligns across 10 bases. J gave up 6 bases and V 6 bases, and 14 bases lay outside the gene matches. Germline CDR1 is MNHEY and CDR2 is SVGEGT. This CDR3 spans 17 amino acids. The CDR3 sequence is CASRTPHRDRGVQPQHF. The CDR3 region has the DNA TGTGCCAGCAGAACTCCCCACCGGGACAGGGGCGTTCAGCCCCAGCATTTT.

This clonotype was picked up many times. This sequence joins TRBV2 and TRBJ1-5; D remains ambiguous. Germline V gives CDR1 SNHLY, CDR2 FYNNEI. V lost 1 base and J 13 bases, leaving 11 bases between the germline ends. The CDR3 is made up of 12 amino acids. The CDR3 loop reads CASSEGDTSQHF. CDR3 coding DNA: TGTGCCAGCAGTGAAGGTGACACCAGTCAGCATTTT.

This clonotype has a single count. This chain uses TRBV7-2 with TRBJ1-3; perhaps TRBD1 as D (5 bases). The CDR3 length is 14 residues. The germline V gene encodes CDR1 SGHTA and CDR2 FQGNSA. V gave up 1 base and J gave up 2 bases, with 6 bases separating them. CDR3 bases: TGTGCCAGCAGCTTAGGGACAACTGGAAACACCATATATTTT. The encoded protein is CASSLGTTGNTIYF.

This clonotype has at least ten counts. The chain recombines TRBV19 with TRBJ2-7; D not certain. The CDR3 runs to 13 residues. Germline V gene lookup returns CDR1 LNHDA and CDR2 SQIVND (reference sequence). Trimming cost V 3 bases and J 6 bases, with 12 bases left between them. The CDR3 DNA follows: TGTGCCAGTAGTATCTTGTCGGGTGGCGAGCAGTACTTC. Amino acid sequence: CASSILSGGEQYF.

This clonotype was seen repeatedly, ten times or more. V usage is TRBV11-2 and J usage is TRBJ1-1; possibly TRBD1 for D (6 bases). CDR3 length: 16 amino acids. Germline V gene lookup returns CDR1 SGHAT and CDR2 FQNNGV. V was clipped by 0 bases and J by 6 bases, with 17 bases between them. In DNA, the CDR3 is TGTGCCAGCAGCTTAGAGACAGACCGAACAGGGTCTGAAGCTTTCTTT. Its translation is CASSLETDRTGSEAFF.

The chain recombines TRBV20-1 with TRBJ2-5; 11 nucleotides match TRBD2. CDR1 and CDR2 (germline): DFQATT, SNEGSKA (reference sequence). Germline trimming cut 1 base from V and 5 bases from J; bases unmatched to any gene: 9. The CDR3 totals 16 residues. The CDR3 sequence is CSARAPSGGIVETQYF. CDR3 nucleotide sequence: TGCAGTGCTAGAGCGCCTAGCGGGGGGATCGTTGAGACCCAGTACTTC.

This clonotype was seen a handful of times. CDR3 residues: CASSPRDTYEQYF. DNA for the CDR3: TGTGCCAGCAGTCCCCGGGACACCTACGAGCAGTACTTC. The chain links TRBV28 to TRBJ2-7, with D perhaps TRBD1 (6 bases). The CDR3 has 13 amino acids. Germline V lookup: CDR1 MDHEN, CDR2 SYDVKM. The ends were cut back, 5 bases at V and 2 bases at J, with 10 bases in the middle.

Notes on this clonotype: This is likely a read error, given that the CDR3 carries no conserved phenylalanine or tryptophan at its end. This chain joins TRBV20-1 and TRBJ1-1; weak D call: TRBD1 (5 bases). The V and J ends lost 5 bases and 1 base respectively, with 20 bases between them. Germline CDR1 is DFQATT and CDR2 is SNEGSKA (reference sequence). CDR3 length: 16 residues. CDR3 amino acids: CSAEYRGALANTEAFL. The CDR3 region has the DNA TGCAGTGCTGAATACCGGGGCGCATTAGCGAACACTGAAGCTTTCTTG.

This clonotype was recorded at least ten times. The chain links TRBV19 to TRBJ1-2, with D possibly matching TRBD1 (5 bases). This CDR3 spans 13 amino acids. V gave up 5 bases and J gave up 7 bases, with 14 bases separating them. Germline assignment: CDR1 LNHDA and CDR2 SQIVND (reference sequence). The chain's CDR3 is CASSRTRGTGYTF. The CDR3 nucleotides read TGTGCCAGTAGTCGCACCCGGGGGACTGGCTACACCTTC.